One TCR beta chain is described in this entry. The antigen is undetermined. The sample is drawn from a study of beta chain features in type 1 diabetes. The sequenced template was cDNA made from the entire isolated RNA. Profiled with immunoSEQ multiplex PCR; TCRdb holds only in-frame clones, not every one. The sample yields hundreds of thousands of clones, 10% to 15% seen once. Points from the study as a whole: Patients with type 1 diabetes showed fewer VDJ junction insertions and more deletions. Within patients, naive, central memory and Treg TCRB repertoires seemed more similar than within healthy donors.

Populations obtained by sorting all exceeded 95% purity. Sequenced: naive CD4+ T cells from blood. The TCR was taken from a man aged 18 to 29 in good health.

The CDR3 DNA sequence: TGTGCCAGCACCATCCTTGCTAACAATGAGCAGTTCTTC. Its translation is CASTILANNEQFF. This sequence joins TRBV7-8 and TRBJ2-1, with D unclear. Germline lookup yields CDR1 SGHVS and CDR2 FQNEAQ. The CDR3 is 13 residues long. With 7 bases removed from V and 5 bases from J, the gap between germline ends came to 12 bases. Complete variable domain (other parts from reference TRBV7-8 and TRBJ2-1): GAGVSQSPRYKVAKRGQDVALRCDPISGHVSLFWYQQALGQGPEFLTYFQNEAQLDKSGLPSDRFFAERPEGSVSTLKIQRTQQEDSAVYLCASTILANNEQFFGPGTRLTVL.